The T cell receptor beta chain described here comes from a study of T cells after posttransplantation cyclophosphamide. General study results and limits: Later blood repertoires were often dominated by clones from the donor CD8+ memory compartment. TRB clonality was highly associated with recipient CMV seropositivity and reactivation. TRB overlap between skin or GI tissue T cells and blood was limited.

Generated by immunoSEQ multiplex PCR, the TCRdb table keeps only in-frame clones and is missing some. Listed here are roughly 45,000 clones without any singletons, the top ten holding 2.2%. Germline-derived CDR1 and CDR2 are MNHNS and SASEGT. The V end lost 2 bases, the J end lost 1 base, and 12 bases lay between the germline ends. The CDR3 has 16 amino acids. This clone was seen at least ten times. Its antigen is as yet unknown. The clonotype was recovered from a man aged 35 to 55 in good health, CMV-negative, and a related stem cell transplant donor. The chain joins TRBV6-1 to TRBJ2-1; D is possibly TRBD2 (6 bases). The sample taken for sequencing was PBMCs. This chain's CDR3 is CASSEFPGTSYNEQFF. The CDR3 bases are TGTGCCAGCAGTGAATTTCCCGGGACTTCCTACAATGAGCAGTTCTTC.